This entry lists 30 T cell receptor beta chains sequenced from one sample in a study of control samples from healthy donors and cancer patients. Repertoires were generated with immunoSEQ multiplex PCR, while TCRdb's copy carries only in-frame clones and drops some. The sample has about 150,000 clones; about 94% are singletons. The sequencing sample was made of blood. These receptors originate from a man in his fifties in good health.

As DNA, the CDR3 is TGTGCCAGCAGCCCACCCGACAGGGCGGGGGGCTACACCTTC. Translated: CASSPPDRAGGYTF. The chain combines TRBV5-4 with TRBJ1-2; 7 bases are shared with TRBD1. This CDR3 contains 14 residues. The germline V gene has CDR1 SGHNT and CDR2 YYREEE (reference sequence). V trimming: 4 bases; J trimming: 8 bases; junction bases outside the gene matches: 11.

This clone was detected once. The rearrangement joins TRBV30 to TRBJ2-2; possibly TRBD1 or TRBD2 for D (5 bases each). This CDR3 has 15 amino acids. V was clipped by 4 bases and J by 1 base, with 13 bases between them. CDR1 and CDR2 (germline): GTSNPN, SVGIG (reference sequence). CDR3 sequence (DNA): TGTGCCTGGAAAAGTGGGGCGGGGAACACCGGGGAGCTGTTTTTT. Translating it yields CAWKSGAGNTGELFF. The complete variable domain, with remaining parts taken from reference TRBV30 and TRBJ2-2, reads SQTIHQWPATLVQPVGSPLSLECTVEGTSNPNLYWYRQAAGRGLQLLFYSVGIGQISSEVPQNLSASRPQDRQFILSSKKLLLSDSGFYLCAWKSGAGNTGELFFGEGSRLTVL.

In its sample, this clone was seen once. V gene TRBV18 combines with J gene TRBJ2-1; TRBD1 agrees at 8 bases. Germline CDR1 KGHSH, CDR2 LQKENI. This CDR3 region has 14 residues. The ends lost 3 bases at V and 8 bases at J; junction bases unmatched: 6. As DNA, the CDR3 is TGTGCCAGCTCACCCAGGCAGGGGGCATATGAGCAGTTCTTC. Amino acid sequence: CASSPRQGAYEQFF.

The table lists this clone with a count of one. The chain links TRBV5-4 to TRBJ2-7, with TRBD1 identical over 8 bases. Germline trimming cut 2 bases from V and 6 bases from J; bases unmatched to any gene: 7. Germline V gene data show CDR1 as SGHNT and CDR2 as YYREEE (reference sequence). The CDR3 covers 14 residues. The CDR3: CASSFRTGTSEQYF. As DNA, the CDR3 is TGTGCCAGCAGCTTTAGGACAGGGACGAGCGAGCAGTACTTC.

This clone was counted only a few times. The rearrangement links TRBV10-1 to TRBJ1-5; D gene uncertain. V gave up 2 bases and J gave up 4 bases, with 9 bases separating them. Germline V gene sequence: CDR1 WNHNN, CDR2 SYGVQD (reference sequence). This CDR3 spans 14 amino acids. CDR3 DNA sequence: TGCGCCAGCAGTGAGGGGGATATTAATCAGCCCCAGCATTTT. This translates into CASSEGDINQPQHF.

The chain carries TRBV3-1 (or the pseudogene TRBV3-2) and TRBJ2-6; TRBD2 aligns across 11 bases. Germline V gene lookup returns CDR1 LGHDT and CDR2 YNNKEL (reference sequence). This CDR3 spans 17 amino acids. Germline trimming cut 7 bases from V and 0 bases from J; bases unmatched to any gene: 5. CDR3: CASTVTSGVSGANVLTF. Written as DNA, the CDR3 is TGTGCCAGCACCGTGACTAGCGGGGTCTCTGGGGCCAACGTCCTGACTTTC.

This sequence joins TRBV10-3 and TRBJ2-7; D gene unclear. Trimming cost V 6 bases and J 5 bases, with 8 bases left between them. Germline V gene sequence: CDR1 ENHRY, CDR2 SYGVKD. This CDR3 contains 11 residues. CDR3 coding DNA: TGTGCCATCAGCCCCGACCACGAGCAGTACTTC. Its translation is CAISPDHEQYF.

The chain is built from TRBV27 and TRBJ1-3; 12 positions agree with TRBD1. Germline V gene lookup returns CDR1 MNHEY and CDR2 SMNVEV (reference sequence). V trimming: 6 bases; J trimming: 4 bases; junction bases outside the gene matches: 1. The CDR3 spans 14 residues. The CDR3 loop reads CASRGQGAGNTIYF. CDR3 coding DNA: TGTGCCAGCAGGGGACAGGGGGCGGGAAACACCATATATTTT.

About this clone: An end of the junction does not agree with germline; a read error may underlie this. The V gene is TRBV3-1 (or the pseudogene TRBV3-2), the J gene TRBJ2-1; D is unresolved. This CDR3 is 12 amino acids long. Germline-derived CDR1 and CDR2 are LGHDT and YNNKEL (reference sequence). Here the CDR3 DNA reads TGTGCCAGCAGCCAAGGACCCCAAGAGCAGCTCTTC. Protein: CASSQGPQEQLF.

The rearrangement links TRBV27 to TRBJ2-7; TRBD1 matches 9 bases. CDR1 and CDR2 from the germline V gene are MNHEY and SMNVEV (reference sequence). The trim removed 6 bases at V and 1 base at J, leaving 10 bases unmatched. This CDR3 spans 16 amino acids. The CDR3 loop reads CASSRTPGTGSYEQYF. The CDR3 DNA sequence: TGTGCCAGCAGCCGTACCCCCGGGACAGGGTCCTACGAGCAGTACTTC.

The J gene is TRBJ2-7, the V gene TRBV28; D not certain. Trimming pared 6 bases from V and 2 bases from J, leaving 11 bases between. Germline assignment: CDR1 MDHEN and CDR2 SYDVKM. CDR3 size: 13 residues. CDR3 DNA: TGTGCCAGCAGCCTTAGAAACACCTACGAGCAGTACTTC. Protein: CASSLRNTYEQYF.

This clone came up a few times. This chain uses TRBV10-3 with TRBJ2-7; D may correspond to TRBD1 or TRBD2 (5 bases each). The V gene's germline CDR1 is ENHRY and CDR2 SYGVKD. The CDR3 is made up of 12 amino acids. V was clipped by 8 bases and J by 9 bases, with 17 bases between them. The CDR3 region has the DNA TGTGCCATCGGGGACGATGGGGCAGGGCAGTACTTC. Translating gives CAIGDDGAGQYF.

The CDR3 reads CASKTQGEETQYF. In DNA, the CDR3 is TGTGCCAGCAAAACACAGGGCGAGGAGACCCAGTACTTC. The chain links TRBV6-5 to TRBJ2-5, with D possibly TRBD1 on 6 matching bases. Per germline, CDR1 MNHEY and CDR2 SVGAGI. The CDR3 totals 13 residues. V was cut by 7 bases and J by 5 bases, with 14 bases left in between.

The rearrangement joins TRBV5-1 to TRBJ1-2; D remains unclear. Germline CDR1 and CDR2: SGHRS and YFSETQ. The V end was cut by 0 bases, the J end by 6 bases, with 15 bases between. This CDR3 is 15 amino acids long. In DNA, the CDR3 is TGCGCCAGCAGCTTGGCCGGTAGGGCCTCAAATGGCTACACCTTC. Translating it yields CASSLAGRASNGYTF.

The chain uses TRBV7-9 and TRBJ1-6; 7 bases match TRBD1. Trimming cost V 5 bases and J 10 bases; bases outside gene matches: 5. The CDR3 consists of 13 residues. Per the germline V gene, CDR1 is SEHNR and CDR2 is FQNEAQ (reference sequence). CDR3 sequence reads: CASSRGQTSPLHF. DNA of the CDR3: TGTGCCAGCAGCCGGGGACAGACCTCACCCCTCCACTTT. The whole variable domain, filled in from reference TRBV7-9 and TRBJ1-6, reads DTGVSQNPRHKITKRGQNVTFRCDPISEHNRLYWYRQTLGQGPEFLTYFQNEAQLEKSRLLSDRFSAERPKGSFSTLEIQRTEQGDSAMYLCASSRGQTSPLHFGNGTRLTVT.

The V and J genes are TRBV19 and TRBJ2-1, with TRBD1 matching over 9 bases. CDR1 is LNHDA, CDR2 SQIVND, per germline (reference sequence). This CDR3 spans 14 amino acids. The J segment lost 5 bases and the V segment lost 4 bases, leaving 3 bases of the junction unmatched. The CDR3 spells CASSRDRAHNEQFF. The CDR3 DNA is TGTGCCAGTAGTAGGGACAGGGCCCACAATGAGCAGTTCTTC.

This chain joins TRBV5-6 and TRBJ2-3; D possibly uses TRBD1 or TRBD2 (5 bases each). The V gene's germline CDR1 is SGHDT and CDR2 YYEEEE. Trimming removed 1 base from V and 0 bases from J, with 12 bases in between. The CDR3 runs 16 residues. This CDR3 reads CASSLFGGLSTDTQYF. The CDR3 DNA reads as TGTGCCAGCAGCTTGTTTGGGGGTTTAAGCACAGATACGCAGTATTTT.

This chain joins TRBV3-1 (or the pseudogene TRBV3-2) and TRBJ1-2, with D unclear. The CDR3 spans 13 residues. The germline CDR1 and CDR2 sequences are LGHDT and YNNKEL (reference sequence). V lost 1 base to trimming and J lost 4 bases, with 7 bases between them. CDR3 DNA sequence: TGTGCCAGCAGCCAAGCATCCAGCTATGGCTACACCTTC. Protein product: CASSQASSYGYTF.

The chain joins TRBV10-1 to TRBJ2-3; D is perhaps TRBD1 (6 bases). The CDR3 length is 13 residues. CDR1 is WNHNN and CDR2 is SYGVQD in the germline V gene (reference sequence). Trimming shortened V by 6 bases and J by 8 bases, and 15 bases separated the two germline ends. This CDR3 is CASSGDTRGTQYF. For the CDR3, the DNA is TGCGCCAGCAGCGGGGACACCCGGGGTACGCAGTATTTT.

This chain uses TRBV10-3 with TRBJ1-2; TRBD1 matches at 11 bases. After removal of 5 bases from V and 4 bases from J, the junction contained 9 bases not matched to a gene. This CDR3 is built from 16 residues. Germline CDR1 and CDR2: ENHRY and SYGVKD. CDR3: CAISPGQGAFSYGYTF. Written as DNA, the CDR3 is TGTGCCATCAGTCCCGGACAGGGGGCGTTCTCCTATGGCTACACCTTC.

The chain uses TRBV28 and TRBJ1-3, with TRBD1 matching 7 bases. This CDR3 contains 16 residues. The V segment lost 5 bases and the J segment 0 bases; nucleotides outside the gene matches: 7. Germline CDR1 MDHEN, CDR2 SYDVKM. The CDR3 here is CASSAWTGGSGNTIYF. Written as DNA, the CDR3 is TGTGCCAGCAGTGCTTGGACAGGAGGCTCTGGAAACACCATATATTTT.

The chain carries TRBV3-1 (or the pseudogene TRBV3-2) and TRBJ2-1; D is possibly TRBD1 or TRBD2 (5 bases each). Trimming pared 0 bases from V and 11 bases from J, leaving 8 bases between. The germline CDR1 and CDR2 sequences are LGHDT and YNNKEL (reference sequence). The CDR3 is made up of 12 amino acids. The CDR3 coding sequence is TGTGCCAGCAGCCAAGAGACGGGACAGCAGTTCTTC. Protein: CASSQETGQQFF.

The rearrangement links TRBV6-5 to TRBJ2-3; D may be TRBD2 (6 bases). The V end was cut by 6 bases, the J end by 4 bases, with 14 bases between. This CDR3 has 14 residues. Germline CDR1 MNHEY, CDR2 SVGAGI. Here the CDR3 reads CASRSPWGADTQYF. In nucleotides, the CDR3 is TGTGCCAGCAGATCCCCCTGGGGGGCAGATACGCAGTATTTT.

The chain uses TRBV3-1 (or the pseudogene TRBV3-2) and TRBJ2-1, with 13 nucleotides matching TRBD2. The germline gives CDR1 LGHDT, CDR2 YNNKEL (reference sequence). The CDR3 consists of 15 residues. The trim removed 6 bases at V and 8 bases at J, leaving 7 bases unmatched. As DNA, the CDR3 is TGTGCCAGCAGGCTTGGACTAGCGGGAGTTTATGAGCAGTTCTTC. Amino acids: CASRLGLAGVYEQFF.

The rearrangement uses TRBV6-1 and TRBJ1-5; TRBD1 is a possible D gene (5 bases). Germline V gene data show CDR1 as MNHNS and CDR2 as SASEGT. The CDR3 runs to 16 residues. Trimming removed 2 bases at V and 4 bases at J, with 15 bases between. DNA for the CDR3: TGTGCCAGCAGTGAACTATCCCGGTGGGGGAATCAGCCCCAGCATTTT. Translated: CASSELSRWGNQPQHF.

The chain is built from TRBV5-4 and TRBJ2-1; TRBD2 aligns across 9 bases. Trimming removed 3 bases from V and 15 bases from J; junction bases left unmatched: 10. This CDR3 is built from 13 residues. In germline, CDR1 is SGHNT, CDR2 YYREEE (reference sequence). Here the CDR3 reads CASSSGTSSVLFF. CDR3 DNA: TGTGCCAGCAGCTCCGGGACTAGCAGTGTCCTGTTCTTC.

The chain joins TRBV20-1 to TRBJ1-2; D is ambiguous. The V gene's germline CDR1 is DFQATT and CDR2 SNEGSKA (reference sequence). The V end was cut by 3 bases, the J end by 5 bases, with 7 bases between. The CDR3 loop spans 11 amino acids. CDR3 in amino acids: CSASTQYGYTF. In nucleotides, the CDR3 is TGCAGTGCTAGTACGCAGTATGGCTACACCTTC.

The V call is TRBV27, the J call TRBJ1-3, with no clear D. Germline CDR1 is MNHEY and CDR2 is SMNVEV (reference sequence). This CDR3 region has 16 residues. With 5 bases removed from V and 0 bases from J, the gap between germline ends came to 14 bases. The CDR3, as DNA: TGTGCCAGCAGTCCCGCCCCATGGTCCTCTGGAAACACCATATATTTT. It specifies CASSPAPWSSGNTIYF.

The V and J genes are TRBV6-6 and TRBJ2-1; 10 bases align to TRBD2. Germline V gene sequence: CDR1 MNHNY, CDR2 SVGAGI (reference sequence). V shed 8 bases and J 7 bases; nucleotides not matched to a gene: 8. This CDR3 is built from 14 residues. CDR3 nucleotides: TGTGCCAGCCTAAGCGGGACTAGCGAAAATGAGCAGTTCTTC. Translation gives CASLSGTSENEQFF.

CDR3 DNA sequence: TGTGCCAGCAGCTCGACTAGCACAGATACGCAGTATTTT. Amino acid sequence: CASSSTSTDTQYF. This chain links TRBV7-6 with TRBJ2-3; no clear D gene. There are 13 residues in the CDR3. The germline V gene has CDR1 SGHVS and CDR2 FNYEAQ. Trimming cost V 4 bases and J 0 bases, with 5 bases left between them.